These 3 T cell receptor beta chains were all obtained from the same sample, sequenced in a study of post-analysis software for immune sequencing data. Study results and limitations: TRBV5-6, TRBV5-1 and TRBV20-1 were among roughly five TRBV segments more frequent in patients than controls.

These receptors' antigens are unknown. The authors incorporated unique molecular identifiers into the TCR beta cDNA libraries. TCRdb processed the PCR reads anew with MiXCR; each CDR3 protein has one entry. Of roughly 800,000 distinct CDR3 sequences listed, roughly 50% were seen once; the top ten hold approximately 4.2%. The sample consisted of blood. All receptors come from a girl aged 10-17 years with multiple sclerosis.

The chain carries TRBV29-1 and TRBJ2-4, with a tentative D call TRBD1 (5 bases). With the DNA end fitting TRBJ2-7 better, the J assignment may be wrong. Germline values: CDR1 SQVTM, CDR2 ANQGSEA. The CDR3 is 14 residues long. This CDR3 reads CSVEESRVIHEQYF. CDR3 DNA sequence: TGCAGCGTTGAAGAAAGCAGGGTGATTCACGAGCAGTACTTC.

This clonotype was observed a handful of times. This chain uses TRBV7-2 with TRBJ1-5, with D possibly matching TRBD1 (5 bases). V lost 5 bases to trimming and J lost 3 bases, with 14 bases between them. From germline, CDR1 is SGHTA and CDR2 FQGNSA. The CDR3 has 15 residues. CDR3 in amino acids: CASSPGTVPNQPQHF. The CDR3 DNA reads TGTGCCAGCAGCCCAGGGACTGTACCCAATCAGCCCCAGCATTTT. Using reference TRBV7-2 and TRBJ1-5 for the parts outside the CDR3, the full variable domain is GAGVSQSPSNKVTEKGKDVELRCDPISGHTALYWYRQSLGQGLEFLIYFQGNSAPDKSGLPSDRFSAERTGGSVSTLTIQRTQQEDSAVYLCASSPGTVPNQPQHFGDGTRLSIL.

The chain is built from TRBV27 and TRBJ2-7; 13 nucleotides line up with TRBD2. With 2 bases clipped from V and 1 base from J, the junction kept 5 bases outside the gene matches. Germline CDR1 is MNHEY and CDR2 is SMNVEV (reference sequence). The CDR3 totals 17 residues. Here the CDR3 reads CASSLGTSGIRSYEQYF. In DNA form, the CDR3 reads TGTGCCAGCAGTTTAGGGACTAGCGGGATCCGTTCCTACGAGCAGTACTTC.